The source of this T cell receptor (beta chain) is a study of blood T cell repertoires in COVID-19. The Seattle patients joined while their infection was active and were tracked longitudinally afterward. The assay was immunoSEQ multiplex PCR, and TCRdb's table has in-frame clones only and misses some. Of roughly 150,000 clones in the sample, approximately 79% were seen once. Trimming took 6 bases from V and 0 from J, leaving 3 bases between them. From germline, CDR1 is LNHDA and CDR2 SQIVND (reference sequence). The CDR3 covers 13 residues. The receptor's source is a woman in her fifties or sixties with COVID-19, enrolled during active disease. The chain couples TRBV19 to TRBJ1-6; D not resolved. What was sequenced was peripheral blood. The CDR3 DNA reads TGTGCCAGTAGCAGCTCCTATAATTCACCCCTCCACTTT. This gives the protein CASSSSYNSPLHF.